This T cell receptor (beta chain) is from a study of technical replicates of blood from a handful of donors. The CDR3 is 17 residues long. Losses at the gene ends were 5 bases for V and 2 bases for J; bases not matched to a gene: 10. Germline CDR1 is SEHNR and CDR2 is FQNEAQ (reference sequence). Repertoires were generated with immunoSEQ multiplex PCR, while TCRdb's copy carries only in-frame clones and drops some. The data hold over 60,000 clones, with 90% to 95% observed a single time. The V and J genes are TRBV7-9 and TRBJ2-3; 10 bases agree with TRBD2. The sequence was obtained from a human donor in good health. Sequencing input: T cells isolated from PBMCs. This CDR3 reads CASSLRLAGGNTDTQYF. The DNA of the CDR3 is TGTGCCAGCAGCCTCAGGTTAGCGGGGGGCAACACAGATACGCAGTATTTT.